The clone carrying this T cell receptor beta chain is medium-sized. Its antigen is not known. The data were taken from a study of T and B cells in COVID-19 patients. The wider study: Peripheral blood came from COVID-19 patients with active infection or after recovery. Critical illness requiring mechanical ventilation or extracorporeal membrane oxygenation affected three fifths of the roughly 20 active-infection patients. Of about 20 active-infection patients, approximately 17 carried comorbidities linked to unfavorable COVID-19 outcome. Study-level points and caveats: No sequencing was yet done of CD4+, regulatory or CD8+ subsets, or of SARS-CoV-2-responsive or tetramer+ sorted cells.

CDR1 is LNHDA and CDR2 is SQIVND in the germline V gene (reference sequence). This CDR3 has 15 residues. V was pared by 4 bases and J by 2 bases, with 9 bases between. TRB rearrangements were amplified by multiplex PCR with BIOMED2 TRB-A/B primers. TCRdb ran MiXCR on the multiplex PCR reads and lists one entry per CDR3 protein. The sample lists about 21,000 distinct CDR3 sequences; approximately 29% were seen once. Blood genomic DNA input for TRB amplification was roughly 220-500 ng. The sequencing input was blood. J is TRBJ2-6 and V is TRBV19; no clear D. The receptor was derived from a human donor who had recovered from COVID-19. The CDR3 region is CASSRPQTGANVLTF. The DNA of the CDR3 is TGTGCCAGTAGTAGACCGCAGACTGGGGCCAACGTCCTGACTTTC.